This is a list of T cell receptor beta chains from one sample in a study of lymphopenia after photon versus proton radiotherapy. The repertoire was sequenced with immunoSEQ multiplex PCR; TCRdb's copy has only in-frame clones and lacks some. The sample lists under 20,000 clones, 80% to 95% seen once, with around 1.7% in the top ten. Sample: peripheral blood, taken from a patient treated with photon-based radiotherapy. The receptors stem from a middle-aged woman with cholangiocarcinoma. The CDR3 runs from the conserved cysteine through the conserved F or W. A D gene is named only where the DNA matches it firmly. The size entry is marked missing in some rows and otherwise reads once, few, many or a size class.

>.|TRBV18|once|TRBJ1-1
TGTGCCAGCTCCCGTATGGGGGGTGTGAACACTGAAGCTTTCTTT
CASSRMGGVNTEAFF
>.|TRBV19|.|TRBJ1-5
TGTGCCAGTAGTATAGACGTTGGGCAGCCCCAGCATTTT
CASSIDVGQPQHF
>TRBD2|TRBV10-2|.|TRBJ2-3
TGCGCCAGCAGTTATGCGGGGGGGCCAGATACGCAGTATTTT
CASSYAGGPDTQYF
>.|TRBV25-1|.|TRBJ1-6
TGTGCCAGCAGTGGCGGGGCGGAACTAAATTCACCCCTCCACTTT
CASSGGAELNSPLHF
>.|TRBV18|.|TRBJ2-2
TGTGCCAGCTCACCCTCCGTCCGACGGGGGTACGGGGAGCTGTTTTTT
CASSPSVRRGYGELFF
>TRBD1|TRBV4-2|.|TRBJ2-7
TGTGCCAGCAGCCAAGAGGACAGGGGGCCCTACGAGCAGTACTTC
CASSQEDRGPYEQYF
>.|TRBV9|few|TRBJ2-2
TGTGCCAGCAGCCTCAGACTAGAGAACACCGGGGAGCTGTTTTTT
CASSLRLENTGELFF
>TRBD2|TRBV4-1|.|TRBJ2-7
TGCGCCAGCAGCCAAGACGATCGGACTAGCGGGGTCTACGAGCAGTACTTC
CASSQDDRTSGVYEQYF
>.|TRBV5-5|.|TRBJ1-1
TGTGCCAGCAGCTTGGCCGTCCAGGGTGGCAACACTGAAGCTTTCTTT
CASSLAVQGGNTEAFF
>.|TRBV27|.|TRBJ2-7
TGTGCCAGCAAAAAGCACAGGATCCCCCCTTCCTACGAGCAGTACTTC
CASKKHRIPPSYEQYF
>TRBD1|TRBV19|.|TRBJ1-3
TGTGCCAGTAGTTCTCGGACAGGGTGGTCGAAAGGAAACACCATATATTTT
CASSSRTGWSKGNTIYF
>.|TRBV7-7|.|TRBJ2-5
TGTGCTAGCAGCTCAGACCTGGAGTGGCCCCAGTACTTC
CASSSDLEWPQYF
>.|TRBV5-6|.|TRBJ2-7
TGTGCCAGCAGCCCCGAGAGGGTCGATCCCTACGAGCAGTACTTC
CASSPERVDPYEQYF
>TRBD2|TRBV5-1|.|TRBJ2-5
TGCGCCAGCAGCGGCGGGCCGCAAAGGGCTAGCGGGAGGGTCCGGGAGACCCAGTACTTC
CASSGGPQRASGRVRETQYF
>TRBD1|TRBV28|.|TRBJ2-7
TGTGCCAGCAGTGTAGGCGACAGGGGAAATGACGAGCAGTACTTC
CASSVGDRGNDEQYF
>.|TRBV9|.|TRBJ1-5
TGTGCCAGCAGCGTGGGTGTCGCCGTTGGGCCCCAGCATTTT
CASSVGVAVGPQHF
>.|TRBV6-6|.|TRBJ1-4
TGTGCCAGCGGAGAGTATTACAATGAAAAACTGTTTTTT
CASGEYYNEKLFF
>.|TRBV6-4|once|TRBJ1-2
TGTGCCAGCAGAGGAGTAGGGGGCTACACCTTC
CASRGVGGYTF
>.|TRBV28|.|TRBJ1-1
TGTGCCAGCAGTTCCCTCAGTATGAACACTGAAGCTTTCTTT
CASSSLSMNTEAFF
>.|TRBV30|.|TRBJ2-7
TGTGCCTGGAGGCGGACCGCTAGCTCCTACGAGCAGTACTTC
CAWRRTASSYEQYF
>TRBD2|TRBV4-2|.|TRBJ2-2
TGTGCCAGCAGCCAAGCGCAGGCGAGCGGGGGCCTCAACACCGGGGAGCTGTTTTTT
CASSQAQASGGLNTGELFF
>.|TRBV5-4|.|TRBJ2-3
TGTGCCAGCAGCTTGAGGGCCTTCAGAACAGATACGCAGTATTTT
CASSLRAFRTDTQYF
>TRBD2|TRBV19|.|TRBJ2-1
TGTGCCAGTAGTACCGGGACTAGCGGCTACAATGAGCAGTTCTTC
CASSTGTSGYNEQFF